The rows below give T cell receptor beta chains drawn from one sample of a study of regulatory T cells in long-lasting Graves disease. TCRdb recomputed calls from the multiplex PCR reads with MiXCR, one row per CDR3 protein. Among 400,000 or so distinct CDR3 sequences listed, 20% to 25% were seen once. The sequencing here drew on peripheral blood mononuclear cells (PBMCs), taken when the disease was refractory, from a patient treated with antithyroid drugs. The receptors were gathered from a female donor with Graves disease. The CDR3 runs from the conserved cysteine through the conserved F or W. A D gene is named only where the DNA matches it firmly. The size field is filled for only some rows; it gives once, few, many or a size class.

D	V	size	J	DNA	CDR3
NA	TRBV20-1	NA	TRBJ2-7	TGCAGTGCTACCTTAAGGGCGAGCTACGAGCAGTACTTC	CSATLRASYEQYF
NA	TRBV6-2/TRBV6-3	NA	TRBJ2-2	TGTGCCAGCAGTTACTCAACGGCCACCGGGGAGCTGTTTTTT	CASSYSTATGELFF
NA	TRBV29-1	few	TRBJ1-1	TGCAGCGTTACGGGGGGTGCGAACACTGAAGCTTTCTTT	CSVTGGANTEAFF
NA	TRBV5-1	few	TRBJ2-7	TGCGCCAGCAGCCTGGCGCGGGCGGGCGAGCAGTACTTC	CASSLARAGEQYF
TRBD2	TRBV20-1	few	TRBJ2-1	TGCAGTGCCCCCCGAGTTCGACAGGGTAGCGGGAGCTCCTACAATGAGCAGTTCTTC	CSAPRVRQGSGSSYNEQFF
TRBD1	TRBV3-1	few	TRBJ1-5	TGTGCCAGCAGCCGCGGGACAGGGAGCGGGAATCAGCCCCAGCATTTT	CASSRGTGSGNQPQHF
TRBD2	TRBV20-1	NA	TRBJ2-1	TGCAGTGCTAAGGGACTAGGAAATGAGCAGTTCTTC	CSAKGLGNEQFF
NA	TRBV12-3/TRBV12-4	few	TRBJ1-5	TGTGCCAGCAGTTCCGGGGGGGGCCCTAATCAGCCCCAGCATTTT	CASSSGGGPNQPQHF
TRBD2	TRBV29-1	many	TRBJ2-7	TGCAGCGTCATAGCGGGGACCTACGAGCAGTACTTC	CSVIAGTYEQYF
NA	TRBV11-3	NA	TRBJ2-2	TGTGCCAGCAGCCCAAGGACGGGAACCGGGGAGCTGTTTTTT	CASSPRTGTGELFF
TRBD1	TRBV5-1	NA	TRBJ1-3	TGCGCCAGCAGCTCACAGGGGTTGAGCTCTGGAAACACCATATATTTT	CASSSQGLSSGNTIYF
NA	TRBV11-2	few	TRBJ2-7	TGTGCCAGCAGCTTAATCCCCAAACAAGACAACGAGCAGTACTTC	CASSLIPKQDNEQYF
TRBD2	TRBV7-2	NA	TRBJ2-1	TGTGCCAGCAGCTTATTCTCAGGGACTAGCTCCTACAATGAGCAGTTCTTC	CASSLFSGTSSYNEQFF
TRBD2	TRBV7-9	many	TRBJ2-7	TGTGCCAGCAGCGAAGGACTAGCGGGCTACGAGCAGTACTTC	CASSEGLAGYEQYF
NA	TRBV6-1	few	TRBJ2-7	TGTGCCAGCAGAAGCACTAGGCGGCATCCCAACGAGCAGTACTTC	CASRSTRRHPNEQYF
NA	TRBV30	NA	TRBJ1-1	TGTGCCTGGAGCCCAAGGAACCTGAACACTGAAGCTTTCTTT	CAWSPRNLNTEAFF
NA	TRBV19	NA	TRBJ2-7	TGTGCCAGTAGTATGATCGGGAGCTCCTACGAGCAGTACTTC	CASSMIGSSYEQYF
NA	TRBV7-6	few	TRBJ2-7	TGTGCCAGCAGCTTTGGTATCGGCTCCTACGAGCAGTACTTC	CASSFGIGSYEQYF
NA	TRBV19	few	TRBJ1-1	TGTGCCAGTACCACGTCCCCGGGGGGCAATGAAGCTTTCTTT	CASTTSPGGNEAFF
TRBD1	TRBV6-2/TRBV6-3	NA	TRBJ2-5	TGTGCCAGCAGTTCGTTCAGGGGGCCCCAAGAGACCCAGTACTTC	CASSSFRGPQETQYF
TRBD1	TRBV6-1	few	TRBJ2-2	TGTGCCAGCAGTCAAGCCGGACAGGGGTCGAAAACGGAGGGCGGGGAGCTGTTTTTT	CASSQAGQGSKTEGGELFF
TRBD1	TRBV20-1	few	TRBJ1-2	TGCAGTGCAAAAACCGGGACAGGGAGCTATGGCTACACCTTC	CSAKTGTGSYGYTF
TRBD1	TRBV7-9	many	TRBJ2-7	TGTGCCAGCAGCTTAGGTCCCAGGGGGCCCCCGGCCTACGAGCAGTACTTC	CASSLGPRGPPAYEQYF
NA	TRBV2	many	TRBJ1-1	TGTGCCAGCAGTGAAGGCGCAGTGAACACTGAAGCTTTCTTT	CASSEGAVNTEAFF
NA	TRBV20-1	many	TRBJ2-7	TGCAGTGCTAGAGATCCCCGAACAAACGTTTACGAGCAGTACTTC	CSARDPRTNVYEQYF
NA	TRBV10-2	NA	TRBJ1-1	TGCGCCAGCAGGAGAAACAGGGATTACACTGAAGCTTTCTTT	CASRRNRDYTEAFF
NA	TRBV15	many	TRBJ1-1	TGTGCCACCAGCGAAAGCATGAACACTGAAGCTTTCTTT	CATSESMNTEAFF
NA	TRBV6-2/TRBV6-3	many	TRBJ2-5	TGTGCCAGCAGTTGGCCCCGGGGGACGCAAGAGACCCAGTACTTC	CASSWPRGTQETQYF
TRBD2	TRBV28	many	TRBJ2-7	TGTGCCAGCAGTTTAGTTGGACTAGCGGGCTACGAGCAGTACTTC	CASSLVGLAGYEQYF
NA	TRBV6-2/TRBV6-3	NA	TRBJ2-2	TGTGCCAGCAGTGAGATGTCTGCAATCTCCGGGGAGCTGTTTTTT	CASSEMSAISGELFF
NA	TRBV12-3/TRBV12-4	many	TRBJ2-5	TGTGCCAGCAAAATGGACCCAGGTGAAGAGACCCAGTACTTC	CASKMDPGEETQYF
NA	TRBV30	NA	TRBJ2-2	TGTGCCTGGAAGCCGCTCTCAGGGTATGGGGAGCTGTTTTTT	CAWKPLSGYGELFF
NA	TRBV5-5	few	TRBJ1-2	TGTGCCAGCAGCTTGGGCGGTTGGGACGGCTACACCTTC	CASSLGGWDGYTF
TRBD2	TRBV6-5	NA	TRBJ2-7	TGTGCCAGCAGTTACTCCATTACTAGCGGGAGCTCCTACGAGCAGTACTTC	CASSYSITSGSSYEQYF
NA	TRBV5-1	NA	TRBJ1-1	TGCGCCAGCAGCTTATTCGAGGTGGGCACTGAAGCTTTCTTT	CASSLFEVGTEAFF
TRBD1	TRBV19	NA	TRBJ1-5	TGTGCCAGTAGTATAGGGACAGGGAATTTCAATAGCAATCAGCCCCAGCATTTT	CASSIGTGNFNSNQPQHF
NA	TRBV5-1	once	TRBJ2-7	TGCGCCAGCAGCTCTAACTTTCCCGACAGCGAGCAGTACTTC	CASSSNFPDSEQYF
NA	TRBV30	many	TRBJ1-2	TGTGCCTGCGGACACGGAAACACCTTC	CACGHGNTF
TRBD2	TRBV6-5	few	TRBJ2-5	TGTGCCAGCAGTTACAGCCTAGCGGGAGAAATTCAGACCCAGTACTTC	CASSYSLAGEIQTQYF
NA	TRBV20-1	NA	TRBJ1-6	TGCAGTGCTCCGAAGTCCACAGAGCCACCCCTCCACTTT	CSAPKSTEPPLHF
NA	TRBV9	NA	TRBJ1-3	TGTGCCAGCAGCGCATACGGGGAGACCATATATTTT	CASSAYGETIYF
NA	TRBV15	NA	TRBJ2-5	TGTGCCACCAGCCCCCGTTATGGGGCCGGAGAGACCCAGTACTTC	CATSPRYGAGETQYF
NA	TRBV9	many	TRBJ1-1	TGTGCCAGCAGCGGATCCGTAATCAACACTGAAGCTTTCTTT	CASSGSVINTEAFF
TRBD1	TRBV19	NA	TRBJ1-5	TGTGCCAGTAGGACGGACAGGGGAGGTCAGCCCCAGCATTTT	CASRTDRGGQPQHF
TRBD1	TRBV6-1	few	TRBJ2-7	TGTGCCAGCAGCTTAACCCAGGGGGCGTCCTACGAGCAGTACTTC	CASSLTQGASYEQYF